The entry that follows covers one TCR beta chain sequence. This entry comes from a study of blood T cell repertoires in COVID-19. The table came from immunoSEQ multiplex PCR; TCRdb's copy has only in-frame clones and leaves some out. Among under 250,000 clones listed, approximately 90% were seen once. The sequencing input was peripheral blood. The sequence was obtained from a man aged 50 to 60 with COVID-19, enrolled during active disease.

The CDR3 nucleotides read TGCGCCAGCAGCTTGCAACTAGCGGACACAGATACGCAGTATTTT. As protein: CASSLQLADTDTQYF. The V and J genes are TRBV5-1 and TRBJ2-3; 8 nucleotides align to TRBD2. The V segment lost 1 base and the J segment 2 bases; nucleotides outside the gene matches: 3. This CDR3 contains 15 residues. From germline, CDR1 is SGHRS and CDR2 YFSETQ.